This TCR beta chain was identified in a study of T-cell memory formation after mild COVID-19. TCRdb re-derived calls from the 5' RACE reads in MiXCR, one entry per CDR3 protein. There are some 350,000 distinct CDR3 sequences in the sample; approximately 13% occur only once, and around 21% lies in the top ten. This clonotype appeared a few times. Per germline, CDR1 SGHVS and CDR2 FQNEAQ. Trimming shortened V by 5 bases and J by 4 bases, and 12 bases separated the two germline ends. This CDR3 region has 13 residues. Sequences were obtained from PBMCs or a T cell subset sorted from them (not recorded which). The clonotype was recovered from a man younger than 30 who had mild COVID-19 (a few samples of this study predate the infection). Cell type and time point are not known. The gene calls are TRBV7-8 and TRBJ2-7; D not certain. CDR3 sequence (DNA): TGTGCCAGCAGCATCGACACCTTATACGAGCAGTACGTC. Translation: CASSIDTLYEQYV.